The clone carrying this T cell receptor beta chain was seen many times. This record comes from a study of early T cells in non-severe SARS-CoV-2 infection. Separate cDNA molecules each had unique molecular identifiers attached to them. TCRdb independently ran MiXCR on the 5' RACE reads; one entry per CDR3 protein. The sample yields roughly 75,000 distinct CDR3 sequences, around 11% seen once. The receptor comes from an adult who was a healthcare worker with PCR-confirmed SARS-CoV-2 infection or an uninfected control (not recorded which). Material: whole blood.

The DNA of the CDR3 is TGTGCCAGCAGTTTACCTACCGGGGAGCTGTTTTTT. It encodes CASSLPTGELFF. The gene calls are TRBV6-2 or TRBV6-3 and TRBJ2-2; no firm D call. Germline V gene sequence: CDR1 MNHEY, CDR2 SVGEGT. The CDR3 covers 12 residues. V was clipped by 4 bases and J by 5 bases, with 5 bases between them.